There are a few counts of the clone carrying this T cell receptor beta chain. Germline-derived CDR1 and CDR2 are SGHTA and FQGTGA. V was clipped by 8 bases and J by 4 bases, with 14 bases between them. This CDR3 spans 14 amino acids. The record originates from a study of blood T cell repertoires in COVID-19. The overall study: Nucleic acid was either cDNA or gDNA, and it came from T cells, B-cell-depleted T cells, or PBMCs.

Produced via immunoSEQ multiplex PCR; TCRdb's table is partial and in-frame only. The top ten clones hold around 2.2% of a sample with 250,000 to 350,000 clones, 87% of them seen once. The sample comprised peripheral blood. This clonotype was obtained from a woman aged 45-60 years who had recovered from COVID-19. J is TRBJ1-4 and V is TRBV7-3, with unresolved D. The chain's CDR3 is CASDPRRNNEKLFF. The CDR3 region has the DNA TGTGCCAGCGACCCGCGGCGGAATAATGAAAAACTGTTTTTT.